This is a list of T cell receptor beta chains from one sample in a study of metastatic and nonmetastatic thyroid tumors. TCRdb recomputed clones from the PCR reads via MiXCR. Here the sample spans under 6,500 clones, roughly 32% being singletons. The sample comprised adjacent normal tissue. The source of these receptors is a female donor with papillary thyroid cancer or a benign thyroid nodule (not recorded which). Some clones in this sample may be carry-over from other donors' samples. Both conserved end residues are part of each CDR3. Each record gives: V gene, clone size, D gene, J gene, CDR3 protein, CDR3 DNA. The D gene is left open where the match is weak. Rows may omit the clone size; those that give it use once, few, many or a size class.

V: TRBV7-2; size: few; D: TRBD1; J: TRBJ1-1; CDR3: CASGGRQGRVFEAFF; DNA: TGTGCCAGTGGGGGGAGACAGGGGAGGGTATTTGAAGCTTTCTTT
V: TRBV7-9; size: many; D: NA; J: TRBJ2-1; CDR3: CASSRGDNEQFF; DNA: TGTGCCAGCAGCCGCGGGGACAATGAGCAGTTCTTC
V: TRBV27; size: few; D: NA; J: TRBJ2-2; CDR3: CASSLLGHGANTGELFF; DNA: TGTGCCAGCAGTTTATTAGGACACGGGGCGAACACCGGGGAGCTGTTTTTT
V: TRBV27; size: NA; D: TRBD1; J: TRBJ2-1; CDR3: CASSPRGQGVYNEQFF; DNA: TGTGCCAGCAGTCCACGGGGACAGGGGGTCTACAATGAGCAGTTCTTC
V: TRBV6-1; size: few; D: TRBD1; J: TRBJ1-2; CDR3: CAAGPGTGQFYGYTF; DNA: TGTGCCGCGGGCCCCGGGACAGGGCAATTCTATGGCTACACCTTC
V: TRBV5-1; size: NA; D: TRBD2; J: TRBJ2-7; CDR3: CASSSTSGSYEQYF; DNA: TGCGCCAGCAGCTCGACTAGCGGGAGCTACGAGCAGTACTTC
V: TRBV5-1; size: few; D: NA; J: TRBJ1-4; CDR3: CASSWDGDNEKLFF; DNA: TGCGCCAGCAGCTGGGACGGAGATAATGAAAAACTGTTTTTT
V: TRBV27; size: NA; D: NA; J: TRBJ2-7; CDR3: CASKIPAGTILF; DNA: TGTGCCAGCAAAATACCCGCCGGGACCATTTTGTTC
V: TRBV12-5; size: few; D: NA; J: TRBJ1-2; CDR3: CASGFAPVEGYTF; DNA: TGTGCTAGTGGTTTTGCACCGGTGGAAGGCTACACCTTC
V: TRBV7-2; size: NA; D: TRBD2; J: TRBJ2-2; CDR3: CASSLAASGGAGSGELFF; DNA: TGTGCCAGCAGCTTAGCGGCTAGCGGGGGGGCCGGGTCCGGGGAGCTGTTTTTT
V: TRBV5-4; size: NA; D: NA; J: TRBJ2-6; CDR3: CASSLTEGSGANVLTF; DNA: TGTGCCAGCAGCTTGACGGAGGGGTCTGGGGCCAACGTCCTGACTTTC
V: TRBV2; size: hyperexpanded; D: TRBD1; J: TRBJ1-2; CDR3: CASSVGRGPHGYTF; DNA: TGTGCCAGCAGTGTTGGCAGGGGGCCGCATGGCTACACCTTC
V: TRBV28; size: few; D: NA; J: TRBJ1-2; CDR3: CASSSRGDPRANYGYTF; DNA: TGTGCCAGCAGTTCGCGGGGGGACCCCAGGGCTAACTATGGCTACACCTTC
V: TRBV20-1; size: NA; D: TRBD1; J: TRBJ2-5; CDR3: CSARWTGGDERAETQYF; DNA: TGCAGTGCCAGATGGACAGGGGGCGATGAGAGGGCAGAGACCCAGTACTTC
V: TRBV6-1; size: few; D: NA; J: TRBJ1-2; CDR3: CASTTHSLANYGYTF; DNA: TGTGCCAGCACAACTCACAGCCTAGCTAACTATGGCTACACCTTC
V: TRBV30; size: NA; D: NA; J: TRBJ1-3; CDR3: CAWSVRPRGNTIYF; DNA: TGTGCCTGGAGTGTAAGGCCTAGGGGAAACACCATATATTTT
V: TRBV2; size: few; D: NA; J: TRBJ2-2; CDR3: CASSEGGNTGELFF; DNA: TGTGCCAGCAGCGAGGGGGGGAACACCGGGGAGCTGTTTTTT
V: TRBV7-9; size: NA; D: TRBD1; J: TRBJ2-1; CDR3: CASSHRDRVDEQFF; DNA: TGTGCCAGCAGCCACCGGGACAGGGTGGATGAGCAGTTCTTC
V: TRBV9; size: NA; D: NA; J: TRBJ2-7; CDR3: CASSVGEAYEQYF; DNA: TGTGCCAGCAGCGTAGGTGAGGCCTACGAGCAGTACTTC
V: TRBV24-1; size: few; D: NA; J: TRBJ2-7; CDR3: CATSEEDEQYF; DNA: TGTGCCACCAGTGAGGAGGACGAGCAGTACTTC
V: TRBV20-1; size: NA; D: NA; J: TRBJ1-2; CDR3: CSARDRSGAVDGYTF; DNA: TGCAGTGCTAGAGATCGGAGTGGGGCGGTGGATGGCTACACCTTC
V: TRBV9; size: NA; D: NA; J: TRBJ2-7; CDR3: CASSVERDSYEQYF; DNA: TGTGCCAGCAGCGTAGAACGTGACAGCTACGAGCAGTACTTC
V: TRBV30; size: NA; D: TRBD2; J: TRBJ2-1; CDR3: CAWDRLAGGEQFF; DNA: TGTGCCTGGGATAGACTAGCGGGAGGGGAACAGTTCTTC
V: TRBV27; size: NA; D: NA; J: TRBJ2-1; CDR3: CASSFRGRGSEQFF; DNA: TGTGCCAGCAGTTTTCGGGGTAGGGGCAGTGAGCAGTTCTTC
V: TRBV29-1; size: large; D: TRBD2; J: TRBJ2-1; CDR3: CSVEGVAGGFSYNEQFF; DNA: TGCAGCGTTGAGGGGGTAGCGGGGGGTTTCTCCTACAATGAGCAGTTCTTC
V: TRBV6-2/TRBV6-3; size: few; D: NA; J: TRBJ1-3; CDR3: CASSYSPSSSGNTIYF; DNA: TGTGCCAGCAGTTACTCACCCAGCTCCTCTGGAAACACCATATATTTT
V: TRBV20-1; size: NA; D: TRBD1; J: TRBJ1-1; CDR3: CSATPGDREYMNTEAFF; DNA: TGCAGTGCTACCCCAGGGGACAGGGAATACATGAACACTGAAGCTTTCTTT
V: TRBV7-9; size: NA; D: NA; J: TRBJ2-1; CDR3: CASRSSAGSGQFF; DNA: TGTGCCAGCAGATCTTCTGCCGGGTCCGGGCAGTTCTTC
V: TRBV6-6; size: few; D: TRBD1; J: TRBJ2-1; CDR3: CASSYPTGESTGEQFF; DNA: TGTGCCAGCAGTTATCCCACAGGGGAATCCACAGGAGAGCAGTTCTTC
V: TRBV28; size: NA; D: NA; J: TRBJ2-1; CDR3: CASTHYNEQFF; DNA: TGTGCCAGCACTCACTACAATGAGCAGTTCTTC
V: TRBV11-2; size: NA; D: NA; J: TRBJ2-7; CDR3: CASSFTGMLDEQYF; DNA: TGTGCCAGCAGCTTTACCGGGATGCTAGACGAGCAGTACTTC
V: TRBV6-1; size: NA; D: NA; J: TRBJ2-7; CDR3: CASSEEPYYEQYF; DNA: TGTGCCAGCAGTGAGGAACCATACTACGAGCAGTACTTC
V: TRBV20-1; size: NA; D: TRBD1; J: TRBJ1-1; CDR3: CSADRGRGTEAFF; DNA: TGCAGTGCCGACAGGGGGCGCGGAACTGAAGCTTTCTTT
V: TRBV6-5; size: NA; D: TRBD2; J: TRBJ2-1; CDR3: CASSYAAGVGGEFF; DNA: TGTGCCAGCAGTTACGCTGCAGGTGTGGGGGGGGAGTTCTTC
V: TRBV30; size: NA; D: TRBD1; J: TRBJ2-3; CDR3: CAWSAGGGEDTQYF; DNA: TGTGCCTGGAGTGCAGGGGGCGGCGAAGATACGCAGTATTTT
V: TRBV12-3/TRBV12-4; size: NA; D: TRBD1; J: TRBJ1-1; CDR3: CASSYDRGLEDTEAFF; DNA: TGTGCCAGCAGCTATGACAGGGGGCTTGAGGACACTGAAGCTTTCTTT
V: TRBV27; size: few; D: NA; J: TRBJ2-7; CDR3: CASSLSGRPPYEQYF; DNA: TGTGCCAGCAGTTTATCGGGCAGACCCCCCTACGAGCAGTACTTC
V: TRBV20-1; size: NA; D: NA; J: TRBJ1-4; CDR3: CSARDVFRATNEKLFF; DNA: TGCAGTGCTAGAGATGTTTTCCGTGCAACTAATGAAAAACTGTTTTTT
V: TRBV10-3; size: NA; D: NA; J: TRBJ1-2; CDR3: CAISVQGHYGYTF; DNA: TGTGCCATCAGTGTTCAGGGGCACTATGGCTACACCTTC
V: TRBV11-3; size: large; D: NA; J: TRBJ2-1; CDR3: CASSLVPDEQFF; DNA: TGTGCCAGCAGCTTAGTTCCAGACGAGCAGTTCTTC
V: TRBV11-1; size: NA; D: TRBD2; J: TRBJ2-1; CDR3: CASSHSGSVYNEQFF; DNA: TGTGCCAGCAGTCATAGCGGGAGTGTCTACAATGAGCAGTTCTTC
V: TRBV12-3/TRBV12-4; size: few; D: NA; J: TRBJ1-3; CDR3: CASKWGSGNTIYF; DNA: TGTGCCAGCAAGTGGGGGTCGGGAAACACCATATATTTT